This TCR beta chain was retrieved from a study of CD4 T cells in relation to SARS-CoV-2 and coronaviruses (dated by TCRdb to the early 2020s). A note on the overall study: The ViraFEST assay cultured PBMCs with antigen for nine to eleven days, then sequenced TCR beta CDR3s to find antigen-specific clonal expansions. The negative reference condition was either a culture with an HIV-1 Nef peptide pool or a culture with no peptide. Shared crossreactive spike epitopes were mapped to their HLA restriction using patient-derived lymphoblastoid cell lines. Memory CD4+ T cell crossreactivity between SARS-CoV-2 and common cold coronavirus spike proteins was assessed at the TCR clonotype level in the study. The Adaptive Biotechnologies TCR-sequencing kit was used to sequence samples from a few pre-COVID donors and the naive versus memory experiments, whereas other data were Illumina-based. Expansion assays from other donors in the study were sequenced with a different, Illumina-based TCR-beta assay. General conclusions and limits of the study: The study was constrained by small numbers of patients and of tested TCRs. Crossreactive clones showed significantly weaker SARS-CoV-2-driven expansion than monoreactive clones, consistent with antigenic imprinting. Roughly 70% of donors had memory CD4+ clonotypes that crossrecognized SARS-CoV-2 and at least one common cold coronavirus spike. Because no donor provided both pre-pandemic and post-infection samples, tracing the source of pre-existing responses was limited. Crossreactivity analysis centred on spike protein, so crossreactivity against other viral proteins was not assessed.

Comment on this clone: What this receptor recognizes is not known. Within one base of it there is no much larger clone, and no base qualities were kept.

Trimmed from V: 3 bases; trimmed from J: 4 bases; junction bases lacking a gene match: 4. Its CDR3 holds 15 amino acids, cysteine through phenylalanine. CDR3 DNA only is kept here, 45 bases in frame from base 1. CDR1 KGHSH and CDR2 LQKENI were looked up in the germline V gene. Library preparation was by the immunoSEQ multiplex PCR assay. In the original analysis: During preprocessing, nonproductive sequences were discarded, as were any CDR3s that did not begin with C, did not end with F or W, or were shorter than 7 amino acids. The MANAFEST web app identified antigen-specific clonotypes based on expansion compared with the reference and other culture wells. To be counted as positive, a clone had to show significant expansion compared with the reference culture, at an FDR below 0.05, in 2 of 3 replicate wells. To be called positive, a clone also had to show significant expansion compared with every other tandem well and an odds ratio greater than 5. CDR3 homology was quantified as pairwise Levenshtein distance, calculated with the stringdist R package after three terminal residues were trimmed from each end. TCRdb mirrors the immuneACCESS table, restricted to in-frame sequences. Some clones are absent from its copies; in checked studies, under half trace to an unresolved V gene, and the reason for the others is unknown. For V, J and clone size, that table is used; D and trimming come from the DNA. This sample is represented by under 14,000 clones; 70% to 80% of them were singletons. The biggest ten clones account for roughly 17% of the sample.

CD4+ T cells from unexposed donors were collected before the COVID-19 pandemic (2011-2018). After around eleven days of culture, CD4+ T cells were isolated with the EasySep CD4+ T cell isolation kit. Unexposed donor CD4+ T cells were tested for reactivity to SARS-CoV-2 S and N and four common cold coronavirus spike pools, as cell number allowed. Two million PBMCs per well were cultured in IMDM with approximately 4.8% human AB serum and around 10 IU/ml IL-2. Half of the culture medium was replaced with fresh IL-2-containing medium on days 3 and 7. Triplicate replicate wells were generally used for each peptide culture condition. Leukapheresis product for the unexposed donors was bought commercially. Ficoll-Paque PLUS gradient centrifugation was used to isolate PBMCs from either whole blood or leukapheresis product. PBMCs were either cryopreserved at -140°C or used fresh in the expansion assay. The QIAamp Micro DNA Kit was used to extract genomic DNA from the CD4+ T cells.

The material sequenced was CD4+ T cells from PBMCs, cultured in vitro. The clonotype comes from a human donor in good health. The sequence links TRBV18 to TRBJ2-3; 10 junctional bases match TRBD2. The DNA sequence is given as TGTGCCAGCTCACCCAGCGGGGGGGCGGCAGATACGCAGTATTTT. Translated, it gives CASSPSGGAADTQYF.